This is a list of T cell receptor beta chains from one sample in a study of blood T cell repertoires in COVID-19. Generated by immunoSEQ multiplex PCR, the TCRdb table keeps only in-frame clones and is missing some. The sample includes around 330,000 clones, 85% to 90% seen only once; the top ten take about 3.9%. The sample consisted of peripheral blood. The receptors shown here come from a woman aged 45 to 65 with active or convalescent COVID-19. The CDR3 runs from the conserved cysteine through the conserved F or W. D genes are given only for firm matches. Some rows have no size entry. The others give once, few or many, or a class for an expanded clone.

DNA | CDR3 | J | D | V | size
TGCGCCAGCAGTTACGCAGGGCAGGGGCGAAGTGAAAAACTGTTTTTT | CASSYAGQGRSEKLFF | TRBJ1-4 | NA | TRBV5-1 | NA
TGTGCCAGCAGTTGGGACAACACAGATACGCAGTATTTT | CASSWDNTDTQYF | TRBJ2-3 | NA | TRBV6-4 | NA
TGCGCCAGCAGCCGTTTTGGGACAGGGGCTAGAGGGGCCAACGTCCTGACTTTC | CASSRFGTGARGANVLTF | TRBJ2-6 | TRBD1 | TRBV10-1 | NA
TGCGCCAGCGGAAGACAGGGGGACTATGGCTACACCTTC | CASGRQGDYGYTF | TRBJ1-2 | TRBD1 | TRBV4-3 | few
TGTGCCAGCAGTTACAACAGGGAATCACCCCTCCACTTT | CASSYNRESPLHF | TRBJ1-6 | NA | TRBV6-5 | once
TGTGCCAGCACCCCTGGAGCTTTTGGATGGTCCTATAATTCACCCCTCCACTTT | CASTPGAFGWSYNSPLHF | TRBJ1-6 | NA | TRBV2 | NA
TGCGCCAGCAGCTTGGAACTAGCGGGATATCAAGAGACCCAGTACTTC | CASSLELAGYQETQYF | TRBJ2-5 | TRBD2 | TRBV5-1 | NA
TGTGCCAGCAGTTTCGCTCAGCTAGGTTCGCTTTATAATTCACCCCTCCACTTT | CASSFAQLGSLYNSPLHF | TRBJ1-6 | NA | TRBV28 | once
TGTGCCATCAGCCCCGGGACTAGCGGGAGGTTCACCGGGGAGCTGTTTTTT | CAISPGTSGRFTGELFF | TRBJ2-2 | TRBD2 | TRBV10-3 | NA
TGTGCCAGCAAGGGGGACAGGGCAGGGAGCTCCTATAATTCACCCCTCCACTTT | CASKGDRAGSSYNSPLHF | TRBJ1-6 | TRBD1 | TRBV27 | NA
TGTGCCAGCAGCCAAGATTGGGCAGCGGGGGGCAATGAGCAGTTCTTC | CASSQDWAAGGNEQFF | TRBJ2-1 | TRBD2 | TRBV3-1/TRBV3-2 | NA
TGTGCCAGCAGCATTCAAGGGGGACCCCACTATGGCTACACCTTC | CASSIQGGPHYGYTF | TRBJ1-2 | NA | TRBV7-2 | NA
TGTGCCAGTAGTATAGTACCGACTAGTACAGATACGCAGTATTTT | CASSIVPTSTDTQYF | TRBJ2-3 | NA | TRBV19 | few
TGTGCCAGCAGTCAGAGTTACAGCTCCTACGAGCAGTACTTC | CASSQSYSSYEQYF | TRBJ2-7 | NA | TRBV27 | NA
TGTGCCAGCAGGAGAGCGGGAGGGTCCTACGAGCAGTACTTC | CASRRAGGSYEQYF | TRBJ2-7 | TRBD2 | TRBV6-5 | NA
TGTGCCAGCAGCCGTGCGGGGGGGATCTCTGGGGCCAACGTCCTGACTTTC | CASSRAGGISGANVLTF | TRBJ2-6 | TRBD2 | TRBV3-1/TRBV3-2 | NA